This T cell receptor (beta chain) was profiled in a study of blood T cell repertoires in COVID-19 (dated by TCRdb to about 2020). The study in broad terms: Samples from collaborators originated in the United States, Italy and Spain and spanned both the acute and convalescent phases of COVID-19. Nearly every sample came with metadata listing a de-identified subject ID, COVID-19 status, age in years and sex. The samples were drawn from two sources: the first 160 participants of the ongoing ImmuneRACE study, and over 950 subjects contributed by 6 global collaborators. Where available, HLA class I and class II types were obtained from metadata supplied by the sample provider rather than from assay-based typing. The repertoires were released in a freely available public database intended as a resource for research on the immune response to SARS-CoV-2. The prospective study material was composed of cDNA or gDNA derived from T cells, B-cell-depleted T cells, or PBMCs. Subjects who had been exposed to COVID-19, were actively infected with it, or had recovered from it provided the deeply sampled blood TCRbeta repertoires that made up the dataset. The research as a whole found: How much clinical and demographic metadata was included differed by source and by participant, and the metadata was provided uncurated.

The immunoSEQ Assay, a bias-controlled multiplex PCR, was used to amplify TCRbeta CDR3 regions from genomic DNA. In the paper's pipeline: The number of nucleated cells in each sample was estimated from the amplification of reference gene primers within the assay. Sequence reads were collapsed and filtered to measure the absolute abundance of every unique TCRbeta CDR3 rearrangement. For each sample, productive Simpson clonality was calculated as the square root of Simpson's diversity index across productive rearrangements. The source is immuneACCESS, and TCRdb retained only in-frame sequences with V and J called. Part of the clones is not carried over; for the studies checked, unresolved V genes explain less than half of this, and the remainder is unexplained. V and J calls and clone size are copied from that table; D and trimming were computed from the DNA. In all, the sample holds about 180,000 clones, and over 60% of those were seen once. Roughly 25% of the sample goes to the ten largest clones.

A single count supports this clone. The clone's antigen remains unknown. No qualities accompany the bases; no much larger clone lies one base away. The germline V gene yields SGHTA for CDR1 and FQGTGA for CDR2. The CDR3 holds 17 amino acids from the cysteine to the phenylalanine. Only CDR3 DNA is held: 51 bases, read in frame from base 1. Trimmed from V: 5 bases; trimmed from J: 1 base; junction bases lacking a gene match: 10. The collaborating institutions used their own protocols to collect whole blood in K2EDTA tubes. For TCRbeta analysis, collaborator samples were shipped as frozen whole blood, as isolated PBMCs, or as DNA extracted from either sample type.

The sample comprised peripheral blood. This chain is built from TRBV7-3 and TRBJ2-3; 9 central nucleotides agree with TRBD1. This TCR was recovered from a woman aged 65 to 85 with acute or convalescent COVID-19. The CDR3 protein sequence reads: CASSRPDRGAGTDTQYF. In nucleotide form, the sequence is TGTGCCAGCAGCCGCCCTGACAGGGGGGCAGGCACAGATACGCAGTATTTT.